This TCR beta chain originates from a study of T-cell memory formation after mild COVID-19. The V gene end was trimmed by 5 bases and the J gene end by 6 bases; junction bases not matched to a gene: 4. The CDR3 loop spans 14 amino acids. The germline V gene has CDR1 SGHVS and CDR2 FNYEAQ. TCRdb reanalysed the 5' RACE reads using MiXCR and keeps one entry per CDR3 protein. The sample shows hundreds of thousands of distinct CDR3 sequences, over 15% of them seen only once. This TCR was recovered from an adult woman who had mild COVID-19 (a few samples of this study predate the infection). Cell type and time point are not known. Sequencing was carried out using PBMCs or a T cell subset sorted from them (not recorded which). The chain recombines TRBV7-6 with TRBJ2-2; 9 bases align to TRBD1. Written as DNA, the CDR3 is TGTGCCAGCAGCGGACAGGGGTTAGCCGGGGAGCTGTTTTTT. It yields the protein CASSGQGLAGELFF.